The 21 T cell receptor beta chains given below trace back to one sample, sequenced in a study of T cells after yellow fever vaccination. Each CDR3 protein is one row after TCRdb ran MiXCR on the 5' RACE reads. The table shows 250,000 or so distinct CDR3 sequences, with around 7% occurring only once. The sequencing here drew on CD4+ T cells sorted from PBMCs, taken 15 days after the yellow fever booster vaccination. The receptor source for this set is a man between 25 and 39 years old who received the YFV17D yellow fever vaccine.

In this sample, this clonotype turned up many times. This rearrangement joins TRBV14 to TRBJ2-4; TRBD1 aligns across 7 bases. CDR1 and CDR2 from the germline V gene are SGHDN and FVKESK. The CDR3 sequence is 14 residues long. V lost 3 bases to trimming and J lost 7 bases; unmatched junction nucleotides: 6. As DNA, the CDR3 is TGTGCCAGCAGCCACGCTACAGGGGAGAACATTCAGTACTTC. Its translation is CASSHATGENIQYF.

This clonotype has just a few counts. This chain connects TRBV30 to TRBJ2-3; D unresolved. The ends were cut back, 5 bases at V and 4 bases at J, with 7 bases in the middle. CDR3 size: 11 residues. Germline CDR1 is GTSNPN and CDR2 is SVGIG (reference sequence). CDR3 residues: CAWSEADTQYF. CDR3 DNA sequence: TGTGCCTGGTCCGAAGCAGATACGCAGTATTTT.

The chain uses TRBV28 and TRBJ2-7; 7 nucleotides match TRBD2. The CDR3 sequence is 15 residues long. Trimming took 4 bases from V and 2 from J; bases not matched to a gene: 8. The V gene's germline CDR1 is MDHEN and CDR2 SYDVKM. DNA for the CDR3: TGTGCCAGCAGTTCCCCGGGGGGTTTTCCCTACGAGCAGTACTTC. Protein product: CASSSPGGFPYEQYF.

The CDR3 region has the DNA TGTGCCAGCAGCCTACAGACCACCGGGGAGCTGTTTTTT. Translated, it gives CASSLQTTGELFF. This chain joins TRBV7-2 and TRBJ2-2; unclear D gene. The CDR3 is made up of 13 amino acids. Trimming removed 5 bases from V and 4 bases from J, with 8 bases in between. Germline V CDR1 and CDR2: SGHTA, FQGNSA.

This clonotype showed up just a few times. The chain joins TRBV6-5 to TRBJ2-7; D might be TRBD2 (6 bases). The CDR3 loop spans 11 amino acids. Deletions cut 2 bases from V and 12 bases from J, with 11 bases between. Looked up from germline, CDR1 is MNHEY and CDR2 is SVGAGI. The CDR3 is CASSYLGLWYF. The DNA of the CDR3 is TGTGCCAGCAGTTACCTGGGACTCTGGTACTTC.

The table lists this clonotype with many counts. DNA of the CDR3: TGTGCCAGCACTGTTAGTGTCGACACCGGGGAGCTGTTTTTT. Protein: CASTVSVDTGELFF. This rearrangement joins TRBV6-1 to TRBJ2-2; D unclear. The CDR3 sequence is 14 residues long. Germline assignment: CDR1 MNHNS and CDR2 SASEGT. Trimming left V 7 bases short and J 3 bases short, with 12 bases between.

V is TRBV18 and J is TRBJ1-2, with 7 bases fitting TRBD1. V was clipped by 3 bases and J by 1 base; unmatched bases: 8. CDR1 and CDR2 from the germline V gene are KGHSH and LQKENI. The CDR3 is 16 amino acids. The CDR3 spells CASSPPTGTLNYGYTF. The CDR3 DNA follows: TGTGCCAGCTCACCTCCGACAGGGACCCTTAACTATGGCTACACCTTC.

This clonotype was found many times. The CDR3, as DNA: TGCAGTGCTAGAGATCGTGGCAGGTGGAGCTCCTACAATGAGCAGTTCTTC. Amino acids: CSARDRGRWSSYNEQFF. V and J are TRBV20-1 and TRBJ2-1; D unresolved. The CDR3 sequence is 17 residues long. V lost 0 bases and J 0 bases, leaving 15 bases between the germline ends. Germline lookup yields CDR1 DFQATT and CDR2 SNEGSKA (reference sequence).

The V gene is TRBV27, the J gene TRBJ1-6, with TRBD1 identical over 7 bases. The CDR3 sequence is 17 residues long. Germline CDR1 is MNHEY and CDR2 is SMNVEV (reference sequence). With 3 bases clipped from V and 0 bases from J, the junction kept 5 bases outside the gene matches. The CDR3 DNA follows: TGTGCCAGCAGTTTCGACAGGGTAGTCTCCTATAATTCACCCCTCCACTTT. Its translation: CASSFDRVVSYNSPLHF.

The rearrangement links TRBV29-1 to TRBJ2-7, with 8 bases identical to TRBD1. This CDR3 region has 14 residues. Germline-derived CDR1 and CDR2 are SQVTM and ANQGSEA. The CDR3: CSVLAGTGSYEQYF. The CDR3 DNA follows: TGCAGTGTCCTTGCCGGGACAGGATCCTACGAGCAGTACTTC.

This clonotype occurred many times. CDR3 coding DNA: TGTGCCAGCAGCTTAGTCGGCGGGAGCCGATTTGAGCAGTTCTTC. Amino acid sequence: CASSLVGGSRFEQFF. The gene calls are TRBV7-2 and TRBJ2-1; 7 bases match TRBD2. The trim removed 1 base at V and 9 bases at J, leaving 9 bases unmatched. The CDR3 totals 15 residues. Germline V gene lookup returns CDR1 SGHTA and CDR2 FQGNSA.

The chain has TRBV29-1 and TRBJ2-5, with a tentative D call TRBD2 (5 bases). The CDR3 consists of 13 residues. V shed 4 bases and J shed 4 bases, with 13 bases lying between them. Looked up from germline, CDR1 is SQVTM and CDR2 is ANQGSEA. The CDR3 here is CSVARGNAETQYF. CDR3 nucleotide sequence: TGCAGCGTTGCAAGAGGGAACGCAGAGACCCAGTACTTC. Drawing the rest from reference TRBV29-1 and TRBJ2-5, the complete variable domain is SAVISQKPSRDICQRGTSLTIQCQVDSQVTMMFWYRQQPGQSLTLIATANQGSEATYESGFVIDKFPISRPNLTFSTLTVSNMSPEDSSIYLCSVARGNAETQYFGPGTRLLVL.

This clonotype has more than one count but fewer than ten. The CDR3 sequence is CASSTLAGVYEQYF. Here the CDR3 DNA reads TGTGCCAGCAGTACACTAGCGGGAGTGTACGAGCAGTACTTC. The rearrangement links TRBV7-2 to TRBJ2-7, with 11 bases aligning to TRBD2. V lost 6 bases, J lost 4 bases, and 5 bases stayed unmatched. Germline loops: CDR1 SGHTA, CDR2 FQGNSA. CDR3 length equals 14 residues. Drawing the rest from reference TRBV7-2 and TRBJ2-7, the complete variable domain is GAGVSQSPSNKVTEKGKDVELRCDPISGHTALYWYRQSLGQGLEFLIYFQGNSAPDKSGLPSDRFSAERTGGSVSTLTIQRTQQEDSAVYLCASSTLAGVYEQYFGPGTRLTVT.

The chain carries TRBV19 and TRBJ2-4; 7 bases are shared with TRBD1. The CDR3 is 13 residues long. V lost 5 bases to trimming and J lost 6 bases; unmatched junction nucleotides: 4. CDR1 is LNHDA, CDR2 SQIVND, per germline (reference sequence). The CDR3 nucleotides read TGTGCCAGTAGTCGAGGGGGCCCAAACATTCAGTACTTC. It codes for CASSRGGPNIQYF.

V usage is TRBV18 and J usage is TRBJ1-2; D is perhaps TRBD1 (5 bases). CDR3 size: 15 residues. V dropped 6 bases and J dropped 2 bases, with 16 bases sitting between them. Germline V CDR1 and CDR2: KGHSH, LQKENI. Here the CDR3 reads CASSAGNPTNYGYTF. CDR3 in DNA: TGTGCCAGCTCGGCAGGGAACCCAACAAACTATGGCTACACCTTC.

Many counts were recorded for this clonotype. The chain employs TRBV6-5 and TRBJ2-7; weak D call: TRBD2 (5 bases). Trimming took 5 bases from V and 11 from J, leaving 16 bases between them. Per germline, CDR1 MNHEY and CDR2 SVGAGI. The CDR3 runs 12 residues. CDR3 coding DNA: TGTGCCAGCAGTACCGGTGACCGGGGAGAGTACTTC. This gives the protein CASSTGDRGEYF.

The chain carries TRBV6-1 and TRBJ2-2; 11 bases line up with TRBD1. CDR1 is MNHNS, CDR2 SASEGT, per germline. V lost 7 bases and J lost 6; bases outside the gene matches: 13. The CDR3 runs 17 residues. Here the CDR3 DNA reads TGTGCCAGCAAGTCCGGCTGGACAGGGGGCTTTTCCGGGGAGCTGTTTTTT. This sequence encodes CASKSGWTGGFSGELFF.

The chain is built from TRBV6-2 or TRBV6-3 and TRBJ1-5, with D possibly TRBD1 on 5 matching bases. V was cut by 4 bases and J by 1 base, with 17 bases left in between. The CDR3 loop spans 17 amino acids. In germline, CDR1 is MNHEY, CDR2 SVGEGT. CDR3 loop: CASSFPPGPLSNQPQHF. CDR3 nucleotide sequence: TGTGCCAGCAGTTTTCCTCCGGGACCGCTGAGCAATCAGCCCCAGCATTTT.

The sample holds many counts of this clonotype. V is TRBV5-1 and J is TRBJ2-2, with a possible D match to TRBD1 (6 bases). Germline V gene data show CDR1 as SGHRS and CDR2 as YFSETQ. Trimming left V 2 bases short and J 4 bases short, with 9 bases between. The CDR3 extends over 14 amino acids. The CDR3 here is CASSLGGRTGELFF. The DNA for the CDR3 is TGCGCCAGCAGCTTAGGGGGTCGCACCGGGGAGCTGTTTTTT.

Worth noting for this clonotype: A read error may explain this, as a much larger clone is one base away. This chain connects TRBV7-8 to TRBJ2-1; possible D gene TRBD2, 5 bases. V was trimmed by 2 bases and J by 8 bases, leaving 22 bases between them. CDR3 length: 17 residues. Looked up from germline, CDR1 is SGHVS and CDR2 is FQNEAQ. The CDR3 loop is CASSLTEGGLSRDEQFF. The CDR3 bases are TGTGCCAGCAGCTTAACCGAGGGCGGGCTCTCTAGGGATGAGCAGTTCTTC.

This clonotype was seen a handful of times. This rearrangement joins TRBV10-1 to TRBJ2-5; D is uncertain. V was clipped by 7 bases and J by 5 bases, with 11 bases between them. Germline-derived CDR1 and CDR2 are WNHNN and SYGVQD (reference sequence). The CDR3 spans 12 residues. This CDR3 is CASMIQYETQYF. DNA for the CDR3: TGCGCCAGCATGATCCAGTACGAGACCCAGTACTTC.